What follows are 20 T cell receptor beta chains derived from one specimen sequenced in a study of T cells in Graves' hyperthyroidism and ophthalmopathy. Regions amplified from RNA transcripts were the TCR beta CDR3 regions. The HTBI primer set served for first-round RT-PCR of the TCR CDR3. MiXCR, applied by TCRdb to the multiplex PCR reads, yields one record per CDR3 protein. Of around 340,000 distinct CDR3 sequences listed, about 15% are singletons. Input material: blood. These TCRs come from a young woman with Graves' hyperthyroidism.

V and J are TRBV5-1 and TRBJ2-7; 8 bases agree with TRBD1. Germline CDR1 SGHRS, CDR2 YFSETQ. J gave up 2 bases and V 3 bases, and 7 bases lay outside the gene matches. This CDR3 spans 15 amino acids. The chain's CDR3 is CASSSAGQVPYEQYF. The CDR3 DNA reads TGCGCCAGCAGCTCTGCGGGACAGGTCCCCTACGAGCAGTACTTC.

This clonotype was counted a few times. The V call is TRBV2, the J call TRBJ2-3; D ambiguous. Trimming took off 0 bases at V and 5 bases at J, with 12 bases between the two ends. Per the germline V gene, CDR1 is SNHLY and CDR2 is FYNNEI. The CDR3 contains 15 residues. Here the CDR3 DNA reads TGTGCCAGCAGTGAAGCGCCCGGCATGGGAGATACGCAGTATTTT. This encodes CASSEAPGMGDTQYF.

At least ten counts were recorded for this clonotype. The CDR3 DNA is TGCGCCAGCGCCTCGGGGACAGGTGATTCACCCCTCCACTTT. Translating gives CASASGTGDSPLHF. The chain employs TRBV5-1 and TRBJ1-6, with 8 bases that match TRBD1. Per the germline V gene, CDR1 is SGHRS and CDR2 is YFSETQ. The CDR3 loop spans 14 amino acids. The junction had 8 bases not matched to a gene; V was cut back by 7 bases and J by 8 bases.

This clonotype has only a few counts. CDR3: CSAGQRGTGELFF. The CDR3 nucleotides read TGCAGCGCCGGACAGCGGGGAACCGGGGAGCTGTTTTTT. The chain employs TRBV29-1 and TRBJ2-2; perhaps TRBD2 as D (7 bases). The CDR3 extends over 13 amino acids. Germline assignment: CDR1 SQVTM and CDR2 ANQGSEA. The V end lost 7 bases, the J end lost 5 bases, and 14 bases lay between the germline ends.

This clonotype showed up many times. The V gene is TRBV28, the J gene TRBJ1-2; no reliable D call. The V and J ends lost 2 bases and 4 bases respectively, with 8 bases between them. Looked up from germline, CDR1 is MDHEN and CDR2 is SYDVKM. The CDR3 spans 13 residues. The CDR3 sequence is CASSLGLPYGYTF. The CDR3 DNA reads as TGTGCCAGCAGTTTAGGGTTACCCTATGGCTACACCTTC.

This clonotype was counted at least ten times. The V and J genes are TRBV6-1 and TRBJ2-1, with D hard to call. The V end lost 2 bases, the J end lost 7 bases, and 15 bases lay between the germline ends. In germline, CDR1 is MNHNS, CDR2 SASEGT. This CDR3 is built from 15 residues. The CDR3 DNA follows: TGTGCCAGCAGTGAATTGGGAAATTATGGGAATGAGCAGTTCTTC. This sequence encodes CASSELGNYGNEQFF.

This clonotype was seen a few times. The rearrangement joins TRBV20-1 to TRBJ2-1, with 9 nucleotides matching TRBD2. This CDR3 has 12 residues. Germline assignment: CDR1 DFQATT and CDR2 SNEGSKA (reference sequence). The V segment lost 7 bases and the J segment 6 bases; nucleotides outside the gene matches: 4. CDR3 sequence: CSGAGGGNEQFF. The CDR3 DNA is TGCAGTGGGGCGGGAGGGGGCAATGAGCAGTTCTTC.

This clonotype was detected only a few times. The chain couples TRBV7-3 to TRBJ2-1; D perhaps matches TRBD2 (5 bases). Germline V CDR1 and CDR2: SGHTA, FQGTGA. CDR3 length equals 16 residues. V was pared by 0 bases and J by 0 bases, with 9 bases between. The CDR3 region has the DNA TGTGCCAGCAGCTTAACCGGGATGAGCTCCTACAATGAGCAGTTCTTC. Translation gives CASSLTGMSSYNEQFF.

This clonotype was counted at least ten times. The CDR3 region has the DNA TGTGCCAGCAGTGCGAGCCAACCTCCCTACGAGCAGTACTTC. Amino acids: CASSASQPPYEQYF. This chain connects TRBV12-3 or TRBV12-4 to TRBJ2-7; D call uncertain. V lost 5 bases and J 2 bases, leaving 13 bases between the germline ends. The CDR3 consists of 14 residues.

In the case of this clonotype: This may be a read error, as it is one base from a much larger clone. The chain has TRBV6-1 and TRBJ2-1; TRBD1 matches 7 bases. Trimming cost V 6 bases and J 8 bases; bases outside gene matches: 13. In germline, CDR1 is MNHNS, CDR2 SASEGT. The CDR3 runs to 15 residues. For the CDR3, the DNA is TGTGCCAGCAGCACACGACAGGGAGATGAGGATGAGCAGTTCTTC. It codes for CASSTRQGDEDEQFF.

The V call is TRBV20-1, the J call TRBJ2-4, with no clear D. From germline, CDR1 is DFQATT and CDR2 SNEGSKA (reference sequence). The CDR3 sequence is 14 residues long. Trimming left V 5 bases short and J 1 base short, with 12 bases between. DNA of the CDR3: TGCAGTGCTGGGGTACCCCCCGCCAAAAACATTCAGTACTTC. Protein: CSAGVPPAKNIQYF.

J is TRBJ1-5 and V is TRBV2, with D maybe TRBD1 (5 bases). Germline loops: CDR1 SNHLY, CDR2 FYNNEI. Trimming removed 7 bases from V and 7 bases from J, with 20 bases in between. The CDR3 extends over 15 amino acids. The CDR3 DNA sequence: TGTGCCAGCAAGCCCGGGGGGGGAGAAGGACAGCCCCAGCATTTT. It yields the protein CASKPGGGEGQPQHF.

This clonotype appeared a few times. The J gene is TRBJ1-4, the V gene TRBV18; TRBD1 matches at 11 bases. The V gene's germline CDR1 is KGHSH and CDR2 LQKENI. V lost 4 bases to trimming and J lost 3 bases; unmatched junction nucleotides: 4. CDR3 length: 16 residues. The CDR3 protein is CASSRTGGVSNEKLFF. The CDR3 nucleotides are TGTGCCAGCTCACGGACAGGGGGCGTATCTAATGAAAAACTGTTTTTT.

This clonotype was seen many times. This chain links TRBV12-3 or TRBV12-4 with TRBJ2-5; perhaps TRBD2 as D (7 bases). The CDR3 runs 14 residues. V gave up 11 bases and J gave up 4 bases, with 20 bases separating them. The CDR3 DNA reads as TGTGCCTCTTCCTTGAGGGGGGGCACAGAGACCCAGTACTTC. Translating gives CASSLRGGTETQYF.

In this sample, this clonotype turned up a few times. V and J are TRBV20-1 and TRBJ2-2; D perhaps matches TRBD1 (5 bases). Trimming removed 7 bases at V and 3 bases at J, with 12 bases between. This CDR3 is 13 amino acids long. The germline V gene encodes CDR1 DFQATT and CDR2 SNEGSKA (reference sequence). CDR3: CSGLETDTGELFF. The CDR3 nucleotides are TGCAGTGGACTCGAGACAGACACCGGGGAGCTGTTTTTT.

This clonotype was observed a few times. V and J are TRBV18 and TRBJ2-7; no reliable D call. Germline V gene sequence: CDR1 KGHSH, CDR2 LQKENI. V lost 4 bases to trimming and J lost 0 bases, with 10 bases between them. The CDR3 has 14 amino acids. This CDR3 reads CASSLQEISYEQYF. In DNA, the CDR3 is TGTGCCAGCTCACTTCAGGAGATCTCCTACGAGCAGTACTTC.

CDR3 protein: CASRRGWDTEAFF. As DNA, the CDR3 is TGTGCCAGCCGACGAGGGTGGGACACTGAAGCTTTCTTT. The V gene is TRBV2, the J gene TRBJ1-1; D is uncertain. CDR1 and CDR2 from the germline V gene are SNHLY and FYNNEI. This CDR3 spans 13 amino acids. V lost 8 bases to trimming and J lost 3 bases, with 13 bases between them.

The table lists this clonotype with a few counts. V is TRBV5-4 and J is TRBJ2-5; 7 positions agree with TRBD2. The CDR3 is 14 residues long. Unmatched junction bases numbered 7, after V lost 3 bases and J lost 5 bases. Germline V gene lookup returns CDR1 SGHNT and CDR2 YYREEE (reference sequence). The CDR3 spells CASSSKTSRETQYF. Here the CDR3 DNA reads TGTGCCAGCAGCTCGAAGACTAGCCGGGAGACCCAGTACTTC. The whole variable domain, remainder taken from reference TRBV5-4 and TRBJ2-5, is ETGVTQSPTHLIKTRGQQVTLRCSSQSGHNTVSWYQQALGQGPQFIFQYYREEENGRGNFPPRFSGLQFPNYSSELNVNALELDDSALYLCASSSKTSRETQYFGPGTRLLVL.

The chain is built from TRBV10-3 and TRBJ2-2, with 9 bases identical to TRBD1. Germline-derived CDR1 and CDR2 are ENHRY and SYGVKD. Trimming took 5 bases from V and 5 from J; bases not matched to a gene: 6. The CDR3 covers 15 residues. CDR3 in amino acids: CAISSGTGITGELFF. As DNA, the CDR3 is TGTGCCATCAGTTCCGGGACAGGGATAACCGGGGAGCTGTTTTTT.

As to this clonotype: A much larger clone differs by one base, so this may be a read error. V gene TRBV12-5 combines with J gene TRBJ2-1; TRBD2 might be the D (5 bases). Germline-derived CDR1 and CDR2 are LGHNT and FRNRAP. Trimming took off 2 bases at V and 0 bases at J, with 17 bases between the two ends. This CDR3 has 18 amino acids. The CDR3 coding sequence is TGTGCTAGTGGTTTGAACCCCCCCTTGGGGAGCTCCTACAATGAGCAGTTCTTC. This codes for CASGLNPPLGSSYNEQFF.